A selection of T cell receptor beta chains follows, all from one sample in a study of OX40 agonist ivuxolimab in advanced cancers. Clones were sequenced by immunoSEQ multiplex PCR, and TCRdb holds only the in-frame ones, with some missing. The table lists approximately 29,000 clones, almost 80% of them singletons. The sample in question was CD4+ or CD8+ T cells sorted from blood, obtained in a trial of the OX40 agonist ivuxolimab. All receptors come from an adult with an advanced solid tumor such as melanoma, head and neck, liver or kidney cancer. Each CDR3 is given with its conserved first and last residue. The D gene is left open where the match is weak. Expanded clones are given a class, and other clones once, few, many or no size at all.

j_call d_call v_call clone_size cdr3_nt cdr3_aa
TRBJ1-6 TRBD1 TRBV13 . TGTGCCAGCAGTGACAGGGACTCCTATAATTCACCCCTCCACTTT CASSDRDSYNSPLHF
TRBJ2-5 . TRBV2 . TGTGCCAGCAGTGACTGGCAGCGAGAGACCCAGTACTTC CASSDWQRETQYF
TRBJ2-1 . TRBV29-1 few TGCAGCGTTGAAAATCCGAAGAAATACAATGAGCAGTTCTTC CSVENPKKYNEQFF
TRBJ1-6 TRBD1 TRBV6-5 . TGTGCCAGCAGTCTGGGACAGGGACCTTCACCCCTCCACTTT CASSLGQGPSPLHF
TRBJ1-2 . TRBV29-1 once TGCAGCGTCGCGCCGAGGGAAACCCCATATGTCTACACCTTC CSVAPRETPYVYTF
TRBJ2-3 TRBD2 TRBV2 . TGTGCCAGCAGTGAAGCGTCCGGGGGGTGGGGTGGAGATACGCAGTATTTT CASSEASGGWGGDTQYF
TRBJ1-2 . TRBV2 . TGTGCCAGCAGTAGGGCAAACTTC CASSRANF
TRBJ2-7 . TRBV6-5 once TGTGCCAGCAGATCCCCTCCGGCCTACGAGCAGTACTTC CASRSPPAYEQYF
TRBJ2-6 . TRBV7-6 few TGTGCCAGCAGCTTAAACACCGAACTCGGGGCCAACGTCCTGACTTTC CASSLNTELGANVLTF
TRBJ2-3 TRBD2 TRBV29-1 . TGCAGCGTTGAAGATCTCGGGCGGGGGGTTATAGATACGCAGTATTTT CSVEDLGRGVIDTQYF
TRBJ1-5 TRBD1 TRBV2 . TGTGCCAGCAGTGAACAGGGGGCGCCGGGGCAGCCCCAGCATTTT CASSEQGAPGQPQHF
TRBJ2-2 . TRBV10-3 . TGTGCCACCCTGGACAACACCGGGGAGCTGTTTTTT CATLDNTGELFF
TRBJ2-5 . TRBV6-5 . TGTGCCAGCGGCCTCCGGACCCAGTACTTC CASGLRTQYF
TRBJ2-2 . TRBV7-6 . TGTGCCAGCAGCTTAAGTTCGGCCACCGGGGAGCTGTTTTTT CASSLSSATGELFF
TRBJ2-1 . TRBV2 . TGTGCCACCCAGACCGACCGAAGCTCCTACAATGAGCAGTTCTTC CATQTDRSSYNEQFF
TRBJ1-2 . TRBV7-9 . TGTGCCAGCAGCTTAGACACAGAATACTTC CASSLDTEYF
TRBJ2-7 . TRBV5-8 . TGTGCCAGCAGCTTGGGACAGATGTACGAGCAGTACTTC CASSLGQMYEQYF
TRBJ2-7 . TRBV6-5 once TGTGCCAGCAGTTTGCACATCTACGAGCAGTACTTC CASSLHIYEQYF
TRBJ1-1 . TRBV19 . TGTGCCAGTAATACGGGGGCCACTGAAGCTTTCTTT CASNTGATEAFF
TRBJ2-1 . TRBV15 . TGTGCCACCAGCAGCCTCCGGGACTCTCGTTACAATGAGCAGTTCTTC CATSSLRDSRYNEQFF
TRBJ2-1 . TRBV6-1 . TGTGCCAGCATGAGTGAGACGGAATCCTACAATGAGCAGTTCTTC CASMSETESYNEQFF
TRBJ1-5 . TRBV27 . TGTGCCAGCAGTTTCGCAGGGGTAGGGAATCAGCCCCAGCATTTT CASSFAGVGNQPQHF
TRBJ1-2 TRBD1 TRBV4-3 . TGCGCCAGCAGCCAAGATATAGGCAGGGGGTGGGATGGCTACACCTTC CASSQDIGRGWDGYTF
TRBJ1-2 TRBD1 TRBV12-5 . TGTGCTAGTGGTTTGGGCGCCCCCGTGGACAGGCCCCACTATGGCTACACCTTC CASGLGAPVDRPHYGYTF
TRBJ2-3 TRBD2 TRBV5-6 . TGTGCCAGCAGCGGGGTCGCGGGGGGGTTCACAGATACGCAGTATTTT CASSGVAGGFTDTQYF
TRBJ2-1 . TRBV27 . TGTGCCAGCAGTTTAAGGCCGTACAATGAGCAGTTCTTC CASSLRPYNEQFF
TRBJ1-5 . TRBV23-1 . TGCGCCAGCAGTCAATCACCCAGACGTAGCAATCAGCCCCAGCATTTT CASSQSPRRSNQPQHF
TRBJ2-3 . TRBV13 . TGTGCCAGCAGCTCCCAAGTGTCGCTCAAATACACAGATACGCAGTATTTT CASSSQVSLKYTDTQYF
TRBJ2-5 . TRBV7-9 . TGTGCCAGCAGCCCAGGGGCTGGGCTGGAGACCCAGTACTTC CASSPGAGLETQYF
TRBJ2-7 . TRBV6-6 . TGTGCCAGCAGTTACGGGCAGGGGTTGGGCGAGCAGTACTTC CASSYGQGLGEQYF
TRBJ2-7 . TRBV12-5 . TGTGCTAGTGGATTGGACGGCCCCTACGAGCAGTACTTC CASGLDGPYEQYF
TRBJ2-2 . TRBV6-6 . TGTGCCAGCAGTTTAGAGGGATTCGCGAACACCGGGGAGCTGTTTTTT CASSLEGFANTGELFF
TRBJ1-2 TRBD1 TRBV11-1 . TGTGCCAGCAGCATTGGGACAGGGGATGGCTACACCTTC CASSIGTGDGYTF
TRBJ2-5 TRBD2 TRBV7-8 few TGTGCCAGCAGCCGACATTCACGCGGGACTATCCAAGAGACCCAGTACTTC CASSRHSRGTIQETQYF
TRBJ2-3 TRBD2 TRBV7-6 . TGTGCCAGCAGCCGGACTAGCGGGGTTGGGGATACGCAGTATTTT CASSRTSGVGDTQYF
TRBJ1-5 . TRBV11-3 few TGTGCCAGCAGCTTAGGACAATTAAGCAATCAGCCCCAGCATTTT CASSLGQLSNQPQHF
TRBJ2-7 . TRBV13 . TGTGCCAGCAGGGATACCGGGACCTCCTACGAGCAGTACTTC CASRDTGTSYEQYF
TRBJ1-1 . TRBV7-9 . TGTGCCAGCAGCTCTGGGGGAAACACTGAAGCTTTCTTT CASSSGGNTEAFF
TRBJ1-1 . TRBV11-3 . TGTGCCAGCAAACTTGGGCTCGTCGAAGCTTTCTTT CASKLGLVEAFF
TRBJ2-2 . TRBV4-3 . TGCGCCAGCAGCCCGCTTCTGGGTGGCGGGGAGCTGTTTTTT CASSPLLGGGELFF
TRBJ2-1 . TRBV5-6 . TGTGCCAGCAGCTTAACCAACTCAAGGTATGAGCAGTTCTTC CASSLTNSRYEQFF
TRBJ1-3 . TRBV4-2 . TGTGCCAGCAGCCAAGATCTCGGCGGAAACACCATATATTTT CASSQDLGGNTIYF
TRBJ2-1 . TRBV15 . TGTGCCACCAGCAGAGATAAAAGTAGCGGAGAGCAGTTCTTC CATSRDKSSGEQFF
TRBJ1-2 TRBD1 TRBV7-9 . TGTGCCAGCTTAGACAGGGGGAATGGCTACACCTTC CASLDRGNGYTF
TRBJ2-5 . TRBV6-1 . TGTGCCAGCAGTGAAGTCGGAGGGGGCTCCCTCCTGGCCGAGACCCAGTACTTC CASSEVGGGSLLAETQYF